A selection of T cell receptor beta chains follows, all from one sample in a study of cytomegalovirus exposure and HLA in healthy donors. This table comes from immunoSEQ multiplex PCR, and its TCRdb copy is limited to in-frame clones, with some not included. The data contain around 120,000 clones, 70% to 90% of them singletons. The sample taken for sequencing was PBMCs. The receptors were gathered from a boy younger than 18 in good health and CMV-seronegative. CDR3s include the opening cysteine and the closing phenylalanine or tryptophan.

v_call | cdr3_aa
TRBV7-8 | CASSLVVGSEQFF
TRBV4-3 | CASSQDPTDTYGYPF
TRBV7-9 | CASSLGTGESYEQYF
TRBV14 | CASSYRQGLKFF
TRBV7-3 | CASSRTGLGADTQYF
TRBV11-1 | CASSSDRLNTEAFF
TRBV13 | CASSLGAEKLFF
TRBV25-1 | CASSPERGTGSYEQYF
TRBV30 | CAWSVPRTGGDEKLFF
TRBV2 | CASISLENSYEQYF
TRBV4-2 | CASSAGRGGRESEQFF
TRBV27 | CASSFTGGWEKLFF
TRBV2 | CASSPLGRGELFF
TRBV2 | CASSGPPDGGYEQYF
TRBV5-8 | CASNAGHTYGYTF
TRBV11-3 | CASSLDRPPGGEQFF
TRBV7-6 | CASSLERGWFRTSLYGYTF
TRBV14 | CASSQRTSTGELFF
TRBV5-1 | CASSLSRAGGPADTQYF
TRBV19 | CASSVQGAGEKLFF
TRBV19 | CASSNRLAGNTDTQYF
TRBV7-9 | CASSFGGRERDEQFF
TRBV5-8 | CASTLLGGGKDDEQFF
TRBV7-2 | CASSRQTSGYTF
TRBV7-3 | CASSLRVSGSTDTQYF
TRBV7-9 | CASSVGGVFHETQYF
TRBV2 | CASSAGQYQPQHF
TRBV9 | CASSVGEDFYEQYF
TRBV25-1 | CASSESGRAYEQYF
TRBV18 | CASSPNRGLTDTQYF
TRBV5-1 | CASSAGFGDTIYF
TRBV21-1 | CASSNDTGGAKNIQYF
TRBV7-2 | CASSLYSRDSYGYTF
TRBV5-1 | CASSPDTQGTDTQYF
TRBV7-9 | CASSRSGTSDYNEQFF